This TCR beta chain was identified in a study of T cells in Graves' hyperthyroidism and ophthalmopathy. Individuals with ophthalmopathy presented a Clinical Activity Score of at least 3, a NOSPECS grade of at least 4 and a duration under 3 months. Criteria for exclusion of patients were uncontrolled infection, other autoimmune disease, pregnancy or lactation. Regions amplified from RNA transcripts were the TCR beta CDR3 regions. HTBI primers were employed in a first-round RT-PCR of the TCR CDR3. TCRdb re-analysed the multiplex PCR reads in MiXCR, keeping a single row per CDR3 protein. The sample carries roughly 250,000 distinct CDR3 sequences, over 15% recorded once. At least ten counts were recorded for this clonotype. Its cognate antigen is unknown. Germline values: CDR1 LGHDT, CDR2 YNNKEL (reference sequence). Trimming shortened V by 1 base and J by 10 bases, and 13 bases separated the two germline ends. The CDR3 has 13 residues.

Points from the study as a whole: Appearing also in blood were most of the thyroid clonotypes expanded above 0.001.

The receptor was isolated from a woman between 18 and 30 years old with Graves' ophthalmopathy. This chain connects TRBV3-1 to TRBJ1-1; unclear D gene. Sequencing was performed on blood. The chain's CDR3 is CASSQGHRGLAFF. CDR3 DNA: TGTGCCAGCAGCCAAGGACACCGGGGTCTAGCTTTCTTT. The full variable domain, rest sourced from reference TRBV3-1 and TRBJ1-1, is DTAVSQTPKYLVTQMGNDKSIKCEQNLGHDTMYWYKQDSKKFLKIMFSYNNKELIINETVPNRFSPKSPDKAHLNLHINSLELGDSAVYFCASSQGHRGLAFFGQGTRLTVV.